Listed here are 14 T cell receptor beta chains from one sample, sequenced in a study of T-cell reconstitution after alpha-beta-depleted transplantation in children. Unique molecular identifiers were incorporated during preparation of the TCRbeta library. TCRdb re-called the PCR reads through MiXCR, storing one row per CDR3 protein. The data show some 200,000 distinct CDR3 sequences, roughly a tenth seen once. The specimen comprised PBMCs, sampled before TCRalphabeta/CD19-depleted stem cell transplant. All receptors derive from a child under two years old with acute myeloid leukemia, due to receive a stem cell transplant.

This clonotype has at least ten counts. V is TRBV7-2 and J is TRBJ2-3, with 7 bases lining up with TRBD2. V trimming: 5 bases; J trimming: 3 bases; junction bases outside the gene matches: 2. The CDR3 loop spans 13 amino acids. Germline V gives CDR1 SGHTA, CDR2 FQGNSA. The CDR3 region is CASSVSGTDTQYF. CDR3 in DNA: TGTGCCAGCAGCGTTAGCGGGACAGATACGCAGTATTTT. Full variable domain (missing parts from reference TRBV7-2 and TRBJ2-3): GAGVSQSPSNKVTEKGKDVELRCDPISGHTALYWYRQSLGQGLEFLIYFQGNSAPDKSGLPSDRFSAERTGGSVSTLTIQRTQQEDSAVYLCASSVSGTDTQYFGPGTRLTVL.

In this sample, this clonotype turned up many times. V usage is TRBV6-5 and J usage is TRBJ2-5, with D possibly being TRBD1 or TRBD2 (5 bases each). CDR1 and CDR2 from the germline V gene are MNHEY and SVGAGI. V lost 3 bases, J lost 7 bases, and 18 bases lay in between. The CDR3 has 15 amino acids. Here the CDR3 DNA reads TGTGCCAGCAGTTATTATATGGGGGTCGGGGCGACCCAGTACTTC. Amino acids: CASSYYMGVGATQYF.

This clonotype was seen a handful of times. J is TRBJ1-5 and V is TRBV7-8; no clear D gene. The CDR3 has 14 residues. V was clipped by 1 base and J by 6 bases, with 10 bases between them. Germline V gene data show CDR1 as SGHVS and CDR2 as FQNEAQ. CDR3 sequence reads: CASSLETGFQPQHF. DNA for the CDR3: TGTGCCAGCAGCTTAGAGACGGGTTTTCAGCCCCAGCATTTT.

The V and J genes are TRBV18 and TRBJ2-3; no reliable D call. This CDR3 has 14 residues. CDR1 is KGHSH, CDR2 LQKENI, per germline. The germline V and J ends were trimmed by 0 bases and 2 bases, with 6 bases remaining between them. CDR3 in amino acids: CASSPPSLTDTQYF. CDR3 in DNA: TGTGCCAGCTCACCACCCAGTCTCACAGATACGCAGTATTTT.

In its sample, this clonotype was seen many times. The CDR3, as DNA: TGCGCCAGCAGCTTGTCCCCAGCACCGAACACTGAAGCTTTCTTT. Translating it yields CASSLSPAPNTEAFF. The chain carries TRBV5-1 and TRBJ1-1, with unresolved D. The V end lost 1 base, the J end lost 1 base, and 11 bases lay between the germline ends. Germline assignment: CDR1 SGHRS and CDR2 YFSETQ. The CDR3 is 15 amino acids. Filled out from reference TRBV5-1 and TRBJ1-1, the complete variable domain reads KAGVTQTPRYLIKTRGQQVTLSCSPISGHRSVSWYQQTPGQGLQFLFEYFSETQRNKGNFPGRFSGRQFSNSRSEMNVSTLELGDSALYLCASSLSPAPNTEAFFGQGTRLTVV.

This clonotype was recorded many times. The chain links TRBV20-1 to TRBJ2-7, with D possibly TRBD2 on 6 matching bases. V was pared by 7 bases and J by 3 bases, with 13 bases between. The length of the CDR3 is 12 residues. Germline CDR1 DFQATT, CDR2 SNEGSKA (reference sequence). The CDR3 region is CSGGTLHYEQYF. The DNA for the CDR3 is TGCAGTGGGGGGACTCTTCACTACGAGCAGTACTTC.

This clonotype has ten or more counts. The chain uses TRBV30 and TRBJ2-1; possible D gene TRBD2, 5 bases. V was pared by 0 bases and J by 8 bases, with 14 bases between. This CDR3 comprises 14 residues. CDR1 is GTSNPN, CDR2 SVGIG, per germline (reference sequence). The CDR3 region is CAWSVRGRGYEQFF. In nucleotides, the CDR3 is TGTGCCTGGAGTGTACGAGGGAGAGGCTATGAGCAGTTCTTC.

This clonotype occurred many times. The CDR3: CASSLGDRDSGAFF. The DNA for the CDR3 is TGTGCCAGCAGCTTGGGGGACAGGGACAGTGGGGCTTTCTTT. This chain joins TRBV5-4 and TRBJ1-1; 9 bases are a match to TRBD1. The CDR3 has 14 amino acids. V lost 0 bases, J lost 11 bases, and 8 bases stayed unmatched. The V gene's germline CDR1 is SGHNT and CDR2 YYREEE (reference sequence).

The chain recombines TRBV7-2 with TRBJ2-5; D gene ambiguous. V was clipped by 2 bases and J by 3 bases, with 7 bases between them. The CDR3 is 13 residues long. In germline, CDR1 is SGHTA, CDR2 FQGNSA. This CDR3 is CASSLSPEETQYF. CDR3 DNA sequence: TGTGCCAGCAGCTTATCCCCCGAAGAGACCCAGTACTTC.

This clonotype was seen ten or more times. The chain employs TRBV10-3 and TRBJ1-6; tentatively, D is TRBD1 (6 bases). The germline V gene has CDR1 ENHRY and CDR2 SYGVKD. Trimming cost V 6 bases and J 5 bases, with 17 bases left between them. The CDR3 contains 16 residues. CDR3 bases: TGTGCCATCAGCACCCACAGGGTGAGAGATAATTCACCCCTCCACTTT. It specifies CAISTHRVRDNSPLHF.

This clonotype has ten or more counts. The rearrangement links TRBV20-1 to TRBJ1-5; D might be TRBD1 (5 bases). CDR1 DFQATT and CDR2 SNEGSKA come from the germline V gene (reference sequence). V lost 3 bases to trimming and J lost 3 bases, with 15 bases between them. The CDR3 covers 15 residues. The CDR3 sequence is CSARPGGVDNQPQHF. The CDR3 coding sequence is TGCAGTGCTAGGCCCGGGGGAGTGGACAATCAGCCCCAGCATTTT.

This clonotype was observed at least ten times. J is TRBJ1-2 and V is TRBV5-6, with 9 bases lining up with TRBD1. The length of the CDR3 is 15 residues. CDR1 and CDR2 from the germline V gene are SGHDT and YYEEEE. Losses at the gene ends were 1 base for V and 8 bases for J; bases not matched to a gene: 9. The CDR3: CASSLLRDRVEGYTF. The CDR3 nucleotides read TGTGCCAGCAGCTTGCTAAGGGACAGGGTGGAAGGCTACACCTTC.

This clonotype was observed at least ten times. The V gene is TRBV29-1, the J gene TRBJ2-2; D is unresolved. Germline loops: CDR1 SQVTM, CDR2 ANQGSEA. The CDR3 totals 12 residues. Trimming took off 5 bases at V and 1 base at J, with 5 bases between the two ends. The CDR3 coding sequence is TGCAGCGTTTCCAGGAACACCGGGGAGCTGTTTTTT. Translation: CSVSRNTGELFF.

At least ten counts were recorded for this clonotype. This chain connects TRBV30 to TRBJ1-1; perhaps TRBD1 as D (5 bases). V lost 1 base and J lost 6, with 6 bases in between. The CDR3 loop spans 11 amino acids. Per the germline V gene, CDR1 is GTSNPN and CDR2 is SVGIG (reference sequence). CDR3 nucleotides: TGTGCCTGGAGTGAAGGGGCTGAAGCTTTCTTT. Translation gives CAWSEGAEAFF.